The entry below describes one T cell receptor beta chain. The V and J ends lost 0 bases and 2 bases respectively, with 8 bases between them. From germline, CDR1 is SGHRS and CDR2 YFSETQ. The CDR3 has 14 residues. This entry comes from a study of blood T cell repertoires in COVID-19. Study context: Material from acute and convalescent COVID-19 was sourced from the United States, Italy and Spain. PBMCs, B-cell-depleted T cells, or T cells provided the cDNA or gDNA that made up the material.

TCRdb keeps only in-frame clones here, not all; method: immunoSEQ multiplex PCR. The table has fewer than 300,000 clones, 65% to 90% seen once. Sequenced: peripheral blood. The gene calls are TRBV5-1 and TRBJ1-1; D ambiguous. The source is a human donor in a cohort sampled during active COVID-19. The CDR3 region has the DNA TGCGCCAGCAGCTTGGGTGGGCCCAACACTGAAGCTTTCTTT. It is translated as CASSLGGPNTEAFF.